A selection of T cell receptor beta chains follows, all from one sample in a study of PD-1 blockade in classical Hodgkin lymphoma. Clones were sequenced by immunoSEQ multiplex PCR, and TCRdb holds only the in-frame ones, with some missing. Among 20,000 to 25,000 clones listed, about 89% were seen once. The sample consisted of CD4+ T cells from blood. The receptors derive from a human donor with classical Hodgkin lymphoma. The CDR3 runs from the conserved cysteine through the conserved F or W. The size field is filled for only some rows; it gives once, few, many or a size class.

abundance	j_gene	v_gene	CDR3aa
NA	TRBJ2-7	TRBV2	CASRETGYEQYF
NA	TRBJ2-5	TRBV5-5	CASSRGTGGYAETQYF
NA	TRBJ1-1	TRBV7-3	CASSFNLNTEAFF
NA	TRBJ2-3	TRBV10-1	CASSETGLAGVHSTDTQYF
NA	TRBJ2-5	TRBV19	CASSFGRGVQETQYF
NA	TRBJ2-7	TRBV4-3	CASSQDPGGASSYEQYF
NA	TRBJ1-5	TRBV7-2	CASSLGWDQPQHF
NA	TRBJ2-1	TRBV6-4	CASSDSRYNEQFF
once	TRBJ2-7	TRBV6-5	CASSSGLPGSAREQYF
NA	TRBJ2-7	TRBV6-5	CASSYSRTGLDEQYF
once	TRBJ1-2	TRBV4-3	CASSQEGQISYGYTF
NA	TRBJ1-4	TRBV10-2	CASMSPITTNEKLFF
once	TRBJ1-4	TRBV9	CASSEGQENEKLFF
NA	TRBJ2-7	TRBV5-5	CASSSPRAQDSYEQYF
NA	TRBJ2-2	TRBV27	CASSRTGGPNTGELFF
NA	TRBJ1-5	TRBV19	CASSIHRSSNQPQHF
NA	TRBJ2-1	TRBV15	CATSRDGTEVSFF
once	TRBJ2-3	TRBV25-1	CASSGIAGTDTQYF
NA	TRBJ2-3	TRBV6-1	CASSERPTGVNSPSTDTQYF
NA	TRBJ2-5	TRBV6-1	CASRRQIQETQYF
NA	TRBJ2-6	TRBV5-1	CASSWATSGANVLTF
NA	TRBJ2-3	TRBV7-3	CASSLYAGERDTQYF
NA	TRBJ2-3	TRBV6-5	CASSQGGPEDTQYF
few	TRBJ2-5	TRBV11-3	CASGIRETQYF
NA	TRBJ2-5	TRBV2	CASSDPGTGLETQYF
NA	TRBJ2-3	TRBV4-3	CASSQSGRGARTDTQYF
NA	TRBJ2-3	TRBV9	CASSVGAGNTDTQYF
NA	TRBJ2-3	TRBV19	CASSNPIPDTQYF
NA	TRBJ2-1	TRBV7-9	CASSLRVGGGGTYNEQFF
few	TRBJ1-1	TRBV7-9	CASSLARQIDTEAFF
NA	TRBJ2-2	TRBV7-9	CASSANRDRGGYPTGELFF
NA	TRBJ1-3	TRBV6-1	CASSNVDSGNTIYF
NA	TRBJ2-4	TRBV6-6	CASASGLAKNIQYF
NA	TRBJ2-4	TRBV19	CASSLQTGLAKNIQYF
NA	TRBJ2-3	TRBV15	CATSSHLTDTQYF
once	TRBJ2-7	TRBV11-2	CASSPRPGLLYEQYF
NA	TRBJ1-2	TRBV7-9	CASSFRPMGYTF
NA	TRBJ2-7	TRBV7-2	CASSSVGVAEPQFSYEQYF
once	TRBJ2-3	TRBV6-5	CASSYGNTDTQYF
NA	TRBJ2-5	TRBV18	CASSPRLREETQYF
NA	TRBJ2-5	TRBV6-5	CASRNSGGDQETQYF
NA	TRBJ1-2	TRBV4-1	CASSRPGTPMSHGYTF
NA	TRBJ2-2	TRBV9	CASSQGRGRTGELFF
NA	TRBJ1-1	TRBV18	CASSNSQQGDTEAFF
NA	TRBJ2-7	TRBV5-4	CASSLGRTSGGHVYEQYF
NA	TRBJ1-6	TRBV9	CASSVFPDNSPLHF
NA	TRBJ2-2	TRBV7-9	CASSLSDFPGTGGGELFF
NA	TRBJ1-1	TRBV28	CASSNISRAFF
NA	TRBJ2-3	TRBV10-3	CAITGTSDEPTDTQYF
few	TRBJ1-2	TRBV4-2	CASIGTGNYGYTF
once	TRBJ2-2	TRBV4-3	CASSPGQTNTGELFF
NA	TRBJ1-4	TRBV7-8	CASSIGRASGDEKLFF
once	TRBJ1-1	TRBV5-5	CASSFPTGRNTEAFF